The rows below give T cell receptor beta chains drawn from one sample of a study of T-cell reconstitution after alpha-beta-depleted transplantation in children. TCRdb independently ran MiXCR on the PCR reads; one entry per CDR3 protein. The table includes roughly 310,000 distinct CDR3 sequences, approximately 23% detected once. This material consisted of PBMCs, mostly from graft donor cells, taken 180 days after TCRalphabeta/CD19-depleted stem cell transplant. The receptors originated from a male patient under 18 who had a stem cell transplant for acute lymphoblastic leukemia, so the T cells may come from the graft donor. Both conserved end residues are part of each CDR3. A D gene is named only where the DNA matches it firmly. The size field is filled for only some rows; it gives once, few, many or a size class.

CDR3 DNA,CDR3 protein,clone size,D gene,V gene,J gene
TGTGCCAGCAGCTTAACTAGGCTTAATGAGCAGTTCTTC,CASSLTRLNEQFF,many,-,TRBV7-3,TRBJ2-1
TGTGCCAGCAGTCACTACCCCGCAGAGACCCAGTACTTC,CASSHYPAETQYF,few,-,TRBV7-3,TRBJ2-5
TGTGCCAGCAGCTTAGCGGTGGTAGCGGGAGTAGGAGATACGCAGTATTTT,CASSLAVVAGVGDTQYF,-,TRBD2,TRBV7-2,TRBJ2-3
TGTGCCAGCCGCCGGGACTACCAAGAGACCCAGTACTTC,CASRRDYQETQYF,few,-,TRBV12-3/TRBV12-4,TRBJ2-5
TGTGCCAGCAGGCATTTCACGGGGTCGAACACCGGGGAGCTGTTTTTT,CASRHFTGSNTGELFF,-,-,TRBV7-6,TRBJ2-2
TGTGCCAGCAGCCACCTGACTAGAAGCATTACGCAGTATTTT,CASSHLTRSITQYF,-,-,TRBV3-1,TRBJ2-3
TGTGCCAGCAGCTTAGCCGGTACGGGGGGGTGGCCGACGCAGTATTTT,CASSLAGTGGWPTQYF,few,TRBD2,TRBV7-8,TRBJ2-3
TGTGCCAGCAGCTTAATGGCTAGGACAGATACGCAGTATTTT,CASSLMARTDTQYF,-,-,TRBV7-3,TRBJ2-3
TGTGCCAGTAGTATCGCTAGCGGCGGGACCGGGGAGCTGTTTTTT,CASSIASGGTGELFF,few,TRBD2,TRBV19,TRBJ2-2
TGCAGCGTTCGACTAGCGGGAGGGCCGGATACGCAGTATTTT,CSVRLAGGPDTQYF,few,TRBD2,TRBV29-1,TRBJ2-3
TGTGCCAGCAGCTTAAGAGGGGCGGTTAGCTCCTACGAGCAGTACTTC,CASSLRGAVSSYEQYF,-,-,TRBV7-2,TRBJ2-7
TGTGCCAGCAGCTTCCTAGGCTCTGGGGCCAACGTCCTGACTTTC,CASSFLGSGANVLTF,many,-,TRBV12-3/TRBV12-4,TRBJ2-6
TGTGCCAGCAGCGACGACCGGGACAACGGGGAGCAGTACTTC,CASSDDRDNGEQYF,-,-,TRBV13,TRBJ2-7
TGTGCCAGCTCACCACCGTCACAGAGCTACGAGCAGTACTTC,CASSPPSQSYEQYF,few,-,TRBV18,TRBJ2-7
TGTGCCAGCAGCCCCATCCGACAGGCCCGGGTTCACTACGAGCAGTACTTC,CASSPIRQARVHYEQYF,few,-,TRBV11-2,TRBJ2-7
TGCGCCAGCAGCCCTCGCCGGGTCACCGGGGAGCTGTTTTTT,CASSPRRVTGELFF,many,-,TRBV5-1,TRBJ2-2
TGCAGTGCTAGCCCACTAGCGGCCTCCTACAATGAGCAGTTCTTC,CSASPLAASYNEQFF,few,TRBD2,TRBV20-1,TRBJ2-1
TGTGCCAGCAGCTTCGATGGGCGGCCCTACAATGAGCAGTTCTTC,CASSFDGRPYNEQFF,-,-,TRBV11-2,TRBJ2-1
TGCAGCGTTGATGTTGGGTTGGGGACCCAGTACTTC,CSVDVGLGTQYF,many,-,TRBV29-1,TRBJ2-5
TGCAGTGCTAAGGCCATGATCTCCTACGAGCAGTACTTC,CSAKAMISYEQYF,few,-,TRBV20-1,TRBJ2-7
TGTGCCAGCAGCTCTGTAGCGGGAGTGGAAAGCTACGAGCAGTACTTC,CASSSVAGVESYEQYF,few,TRBD2,TRBV7-6,TRBJ2-7
TGTGCCAGCAGCTTAGTAGGAGAGCTGAGCGCCTACAATGAGCAGTTCTTC,CASSLVGELSAYNEQFF,-,-,TRBV7-8,TRBJ2-1
TGTGCCAGCAGTTTTGGGGGGACAGGGGCCTACGAGCAGTACTTC,CASSFGGTGAYEQYF,few,TRBD1,TRBV28,TRBJ2-7
TGTGCCAGCAGCTTAAGCCCGGTGAACACTGAAGCTTTCTTT,CASSLSPVNTEAFF,few,-,TRBV7-3,TRBJ1-1
TGCGCCAGCAGCTTGGGGGTGGCGGACGGATACACTGAAGCTTTCTTT,CASSLGVADGYTEAFF,-,-,TRBV5-1,TRBJ1-1
TGTGCCAGCATGGGGTCTAGCATCCACGAGCAGTACTTC,CASMGSSIHEQYF,few,-,TRBV6-6,TRBJ2-7
TGCGCCAGCACCTCGGGGGGAACCGGATTCAATGAGCAGTTCTTC,CASTSGGTGFNEQFF,-,TRBD2,TRBV5-1,TRBJ2-1
TGCGCCAGCAGCCCGGGGGACAGGTCGAACACTGAAGCTTTCTTT,CASSPGDRSNTEAFF,-,TRBD1,TRBV5-1,TRBJ1-1
TGTGCCAGCAGCTTAGGCCCGCACAGGGAGGCTTTCTTT,CASSLGPHREAFF,-,-,TRBV7-2,TRBJ1-1
TGTGCCAGCAGCTGGGACAGGGGGTGGAGGGAGCAGTACTTC,CASSWDRGWREQYF,-,TRBD1,TRBV7-9,TRBJ2-7
TGCGCCAGCAGCCCGCGGGACAGTGCCGGGGATGAGCAGTACTTC,CASSPRDSAGDEQYF,-,-,TRBV4-1,TRBJ2-7
TGCGCCAGCAGTGAGTCGAATAGGGGGCAGTACTTC,CASSESNRGQYF,-,-,TRBV10-1,TRBJ2-7
TGCAGTGCTGTTTCGGACAGCTGGAGCTCCTACAATGAGCAGTTCTTC,CSAVSDSWSSYNEQFF,few,-,TRBV20-1,TRBJ2-1
TGTGCCAGCAGCCAAGATCTGGGACTGAACTCCTACGAGCAGTACTTC,CASSQDLGLNSYEQYF,few,-,TRBV4-2,TRBJ2-7
TGCAGCGTTCTAGGACAGCTTAATGAAAAACTGTTTTTT,CSVLGQLNEKLFF,many,-,TRBV29-1,TRBJ1-4
TGTGCCAGCAGGAAGGACAGGGCTAACTATGGCTACACCTTC,CASRKDRANYGYTF,-,TRBD1,TRBV2,TRBJ1-2
TGCGCCAGCAGCCAAGGGCACAGCCCTTGGGAGACCCAGTACTTC,CASSQGHSPWETQYF,-,-,TRBV4-1,TRBJ2-5
TGCGCCAGCAGCGAAGTTCGGTCGGCCGATTATGGCTACACCTTC,CASSEVRSADYGYTF,-,-,TRBV10-2,TRBJ1-2
TGTGCCAGCACTCTCAGGAGGGGCGGGCAGCCCCAGCATTTT,CASTLRRGGQPQHF,-,-,TRBV28,TRBJ1-5
TGTGCCAGCAGCTTAGGAGGGACGCTGGTATACTTC,CASSLGGTLVYF,-,-,TRBV11-3,TRBJ2-7
TGCGCCAGCAGCCACGGTGCGGGGGGAGAGAATCTTTTT,CASSHGAGGENLF,-,-,TRBV4-1,TRBJ1-4
TGCAGTGCTAGGGGCAGGGGGGGGCGCACTGAAGCTTTCTTT,CSARGRGGRTEAFF,few,TRBD1,TRBV20-1,TRBJ1-1
TGTGCCAGCAGCTTGGATGGACTAGTACCCTACGAGCAGTACTTC,CASSLDGLVPYEQYF,-,TRBD2,TRBV5-5,TRBJ2-7
TGCGCCAGCAGCCAAGATTCAACAGGCGCAGGGGGGCTGGTGACCGGGGAGCTGTTTTTT,CASSQDSTGAGGLVTGELFF,-,-,TRBV4-1,TRBJ2-2
TGCAGTGCTAGAGGAAGTGAGGGGCTTTACGAGCAGCACTTC,CSARGSEGLYEQHF,once,-,TRBV20-1,TRBJ2-7
TGTGCCAGCAGCTCGGCCGGGGGAGGGACCTTCTACGAGCAGTACTTC,CASSSAGGGTFYEQYF,-,TRBD2,TRBV7-3,TRBJ2-7
TGTGCCAGCAGCCCCAGGGAGAATGGCTACACCTTC,CASSPRENGYTF,few,-,TRBV7-2,TRBJ1-2
TGTGCCAGCAGCCCCGGGACAGGTGAAGCTTTCTTT,CASSPGTGEAFF,-,TRBD1,TRBV7-3,TRBJ1-1